Shown below are 13 T cell receptor beta chains from a single sample sequenced in a study of blood T cell repertoires in COVID-19. Repertoires were generated with immunoSEQ multiplex PCR, while TCRdb's copy carries only in-frame clones and drops some. Of about 200,000 clones in the sample, about nine tenths were seen once. Sequencing was carried out using peripheral blood. Every receptor here comes from a man aged 18 to 29 with active or convalescent COVID-19.

The chain links TRBV28 to TRBJ2-7; no firm D call. CDR3 length: 11 amino acids. CDR1 is MDHEN, CDR2 SYDVKM, per germline. Trimming stripped 7 bases from V and 2 bases from J, with 6 bases between. CDR3 sequence: CASTHTYEQYF. The CDR3 coding sequence is TGTGCCAGCACTCACACCTACGAGCAGTACTTC.

This clone was counted a single time. The rearrangement uses TRBV2 and TRBJ2-5; D is perhaps TRBD2 (6 bases). Trimming took off 6 bases at V and 5 bases at J, with 7 bases between the two ends. Germline lookup yields CDR1 SNHLY and CDR2 FYNNEI. This CDR3 contains 11 residues. The chain's CDR3 is CASRLAETQYF. The CDR3, as DNA: TGTGCCAGCAGACTAGCCGAGACCCAGTACTTC.

The genes are TRBV30 and TRBJ1-5; TRBD1 agrees at 8 bases. Unmatched junction bases numbered 7, after V lost 2 bases and J lost 7 bases. Germline V CDR1 and CDR2: GTSNPN, SVGIG (reference sequence). The CDR3 has 14 residues. CDR3 protein: CAWSRTGPGQPQHF. The CDR3 DNA reads TGTGCCTGGAGTAGGACAGGGCCTGGGCAGCCCCAGCATTTT.

The chain has TRBV30 and TRBJ2-5; TRBD1 might be the D (8 bases). The ends were cut back, 5 bases at V and 5 bases at J, with 39 bases in the middle. CDR3 length equals 21 residues. The germline CDR1 and CDR2 sequences are GTSNPN and SVGIG (reference sequence). In DNA, the CDR3 is TGTGCCTGGGGTTCCGGGACAGGTTACCTGGCGGGGGTGTTGGGTGGGGAGACCCAGTACTTC. Its protein product is CAWGSGTGYLAGVLGGETQYF.

The J gene is TRBJ2-3, the V gene TRBV4-1; a weak D match, TRBD2 (5 bases). V lost 3 bases and J 2 bases, leaving 9 bases between the germline ends. This CDR3 is 14 amino acids long. CDR1 is MGHRA and CDR2 is YSYEKL in the germline V gene. The CDR3 protein is CASSQAGYTDTQYF. CDR3 coding DNA: TGCGCCAGCAGCCAGGCGGGTTACACAGATACGCAGTATTTT.

This sequence joins TRBV6-4 and TRBJ2-1; a possible D gene is TRBD1 (6 bases). The V gene's germline CDR1 is MRHNA and CDR2 SNTAGT. Trimming removed 0 bases at V and 16 bases at J, with 13 bases between. The CDR3 is 12 residues long. The CDR3 DNA reads TGTGCCAGCAGTGACTCCCAGGGGTCGGGATTCTTC. Residues: CASSDSQGSGFF.

This chain connects TRBV18 to TRBJ2-1, with 7 positions matching TRBD1. The V segment lost 3 bases and the J segment 6 bases; nucleotides outside the gene matches: 11. Looked up from germline, CDR1 is KGHSH and CDR2 is LQKENI. The CDR3 length is 16 residues. CDR3 sequence: CASSPPTGTVLNEQFF. The CDR3, as DNA: TGTGCCAGCTCACCTCCAACCGGGACAGTCCTCAATGAGCAGTTCTTC.

The chain carries TRBV4-1 and TRBJ2-2; TRBD2 matches at 8 bases. The CDR3 sequence is 19 residues long. CDR1 is MGHRA and CDR2 is YSYEKL in the germline V gene. Trimming at V came to 3 bases and at J to 0 bases, leaving 12 bases not matched to a gene. The CDR3 region is CASSQPASSGDPNTGELFF. In DNA form, the CDR3 reads TGCGCCAGCAGCCAGCCCGCGAGTAGCGGGGACCCGAACACCGGGGAGCTGTTTTTT.

This chain links TRBV10-2 with TRBJ2-7, with D possibly being TRBD1 (5 bases). The CDR3 is made up of 13 amino acids. V lost 4 bases, J lost 0 bases, and 7 bases lay in between. The germline V gene encodes CDR1 WSHSY and CDR2 SAAADI. The CDR3 coding sequence is TGCGCCAGCAGTGTGACAGACTCCTACGAGCAGTACTTC. Translation gives CASSVTDSYEQYF.

This chain uses TRBV9 with TRBJ2-3; 7 bases match TRBD1. After removal of 4 bases from V and 6 bases from J, the junction contained 11 bases not matched to a gene. CDR3 length equals 15 residues. CDR1 and CDR2 (germline): SGDLS, YYNGEE. The CDR3 DNA is TGTGCCAGCAGCAAAAGGACAGGCCAGGGTGATACGCAGTATTTT. This sequence encodes CASSKRTGQGDTQYF.

This clone has a single count. V is TRBV5-1 and J is TRBJ1-1; TRBD1 aligns across 8 bases. This CDR3 has 16 residues. Trimming took 2 bases from V and 8 from J; bases not matched to a gene: 14. Germline V gene data show CDR1 as SGHRS and CDR2 as YFSETQ. The chain's CDR3 is CASSLQGGEGAREAFF. For the CDR3, the DNA is TGCGCCAGCAGCTTACAGGGGGGCGAGGGGGCGAGAGAAGCTTTCTTT.

The chain is built from TRBV3-1 (or the pseudogene TRBV3-2) and TRBJ1-1; D possibly corresponds to TRBD1 (6 bases). Germline assignment: CDR1 LGHDT and CDR2 YNNKEL (reference sequence). Trimming shortened V by 2 bases and J by 4 bases, and 11 bases separated the two germline ends. This CDR3 comprises 14 residues. CDR3 sequence: CASSQQGRGTEAFF. The CDR3 DNA is TGTGCCAGCAGCCAACAGGGGAGGGGCACTGAAGCTTTCTTT.

The rearrangement joins TRBV6-1 to TRBJ1-3, with TRBD1 as a possible D gene (6 bases). With 0 bases removed from V and 3 bases from J, the gap between germline ends came to 15 bases. Germline V gives CDR1 MNHNS, CDR2 SASEGT. The CDR3 consists of 17 residues. The CDR3 spells CASSEAIFSGVGNTIYF. In nucleotides, the CDR3 is TGTGCCAGCAGTGAAGCGATTTTTTCAGGGGTTGGAAACACCATATATTTT.